A single sample gave rise to the 10 T cell receptor beta chains below, sequenced in a study of T cell responses to AZD1222 COVID-19 vaccine. Sequenced by immunoSEQ multiplex PCR; TCRdb stores in-frame clones only, minus some. The sample consists of approximately 140,000 clones, 92% of them appearing once. Sequenced material: peripheral blood, taken 28 days after the second AZD1222 dose. The source of these receptors is an adult who received the AZD1222 COVID-19 vaccine.

This chain uses TRBV6-5 with TRBJ1-2, with D unclear. The CDR3 extends over 13 amino acids. V was clipped by 2 bases and J by 1 base, with 5 bases between them. Germline V lookup: CDR1 MNHEY, CDR2 SVGAGI. Here the CDR3 DNA reads TGTGCCAGCAGTTACCGAGATAACTATGGCTACACCTTC. Translated, it gives CASSYRDNYGYTF.

V gene TRBV7-3 combines with J gene TRBJ1-1; perhaps TRBD1 as D (6 bases). Germline V gene data show CDR1 as SGHTA and CDR2 as FQGTGA. The V end lost 1 base, the J end lost 1 base, and 10 bases lay between the germline ends. There are 15 residues in the CDR3. The CDR3 coding sequence is TGTGCCAGCAGCTTAATTGGAGGGGGGAACACTGAAGCTTTCTTT. Its protein product is CASSLIGGGNTEAFF.

The chain has TRBV19 and TRBJ2-1; possibly TRBD2 for D (5 bases). The V gene's germline CDR1 is LNHDA and CDR2 SQIVND (reference sequence). The V gene lost 4 bases and the J gene lost 5 bases, with 12 bases spanning the gap. The length of the CDR3 is 14 residues. The CDR3 loop reads CASSTLDYNNEQFF. CDR3 bases: TGTGCCAGTAGTACCCTCGACTACAACAATGAGCAGTTCTTC.

This clone was detected only a few times. The chain joins TRBV30 to TRBJ1-4; D remains ambiguous. In germline, CDR1 is GTSNPN, CDR2 SVGIG (reference sequence). V was trimmed by 1 base and J by 7 bases, leaving 10 bases between them. The CDR3 is 13 amino acids. The DNA of the CDR3 is TGTGCCTGGAGTGGCTCCGGCGGTGAAAAACTGTTTTTT. Amino acid sequence: CAWSGSGGEKLFF.

The rearrangement joins TRBV7-9 to TRBJ1-2, with 7 bases that match TRBD1. Unmatched junction bases numbered 6, after V lost 7 bases and J lost 4 bases. The CDR3 consists of 13 residues. CDR1 and CDR2 from the germline V gene are SEHNR and FQNEAQ (reference sequence). This CDR3 is CASNDRDTYGYTF. CDR3 DNA: TGTGCCAGCAACGACAGGGACACCTATGGCTACACCTTC.

The chain combines TRBV18 with TRBJ2-3; the match to TRBD2 covers 12 bases. Germline lookup yields CDR1 KGHSH and CDR2 LQKENI. V trimming: 4 bases; J trimming: 7 bases; junction bases outside the gene matches: 6. The CDR3 has 15 amino acids. For the CDR3, the DNA is TGTGCCAGCTCACTCCTAGCGGGGGGGCGGTATACGCAGTATTTT. It translates to CASSLLAGGRYTQYF.

The J gene is TRBJ2-5, the V gene TRBV7-9; 11 nucleotides match TRBD2. The trim removed 2 bases at V and 3 bases at J, leaving 2 bases unmatched. Germline values: CDR1 SEHNR, CDR2 FQNEAQ (reference sequence). This CDR3 comprises 15 residues. The CDR3 reads CASSLTGLAEETQYF. The CDR3 DNA sequence: TGTGCCAGCAGCTTAACGGGACTAGCGGAAGAGACCCAGTACTTC.

The chain employs TRBV5-1 and TRBJ2-2, with 10 bases lining up with TRBD2. CDR1 and CDR2 (germline): SGHRS, YFSETQ. The CDR3 is made up of 16 amino acids. The V gene end was trimmed by 4 bases and the J gene end by 4 bases; junction bases not matched to a gene: 7. CDR3 nucleotide sequence: TGCGCCAGCAGCATAGTAGCGGGGGGAGGCACCGGGGAGCTGTTTTTT. This translates into CASSIVAGGGTGELFF.

This clone was observed a few times. CDR3 in DNA: TGTGCCAGCAGCTTAGCCACCGGGGAGCTGTTTTTT. Protein product: CASSLATGELFF. This sequence joins TRBV7-8 and TRBJ2-2; D gene ambiguous. The V end lost 0 bases, the J end lost 4 bases, and 0 bases lay between the germline ends. Germline V gene data show CDR1 as SGHVS and CDR2 as FQNEAQ. This CDR3 has 12 residues. Filled out from reference TRBV7-8 and TRBJ2-2, the complete variable domain reads GAGVSQSPRYKVAKRGQDVALRCDPISGHVSLFWYQQALGQGPEFLTYFQNEAQLDKSGLPSDRFFAERPEGSVSTLKIQRTQQEDSAVYLCASSLATGELFFGEGSRLTVL.

The J gene is TRBJ2-7, the V gene TRBV7-2; D gene unclear. Germline CDR1 reads SGHTA; CDR2 reads FQGNSA. The CDR3 is made up of 15 amino acids. Deletions cut 1 base from V and 1 base from J, with 11 bases between. This CDR3 reads CASSLEGSLSYEQYF. The DNA for the CDR3 is TGTGCCAGCAGCTTAGAGGGCAGCCTTTCCTACGAGCAGTACTTC.